The 30 T cell receptor beta chains listed next were all sequenced from one sample in a study of blood T cell repertoires in COVID-19. Profiling relied on immunoSEQ multiplex PCR, and the TCRdb table lists in-frame clones only, not all of them. The sample consists of roughly 250,000 clones, roughly 87% of them appearing once. Sequencing used peripheral blood. These receptors all come from a man aged 60-69 years who had recovered from COVID-19.

The V and J genes are TRBV19 and TRBJ1-5, with D tentatively TRBD1 (6 bases). The CDR3 is made up of 19 amino acids. The germline gives CDR1 LNHDA, CDR2 SQIVND (reference sequence). With 7 bases removed from V and 6 bases from J, the gap between germline ends came to 31 bases. The CDR3 sequence is CASNPSPQWTARGGQPQHF. In DNA, the CDR3 is TGTGCCAGTAACCCCTCACCACAATGGACAGCCCGGGGGGGTCAGCCCCAGCATTTT.

CDR3: CAISDSDRISNQPQHF. In nucleotides, the CDR3 is TGTGCCATCTCCGACTCCGACAGGATTAGCAATCAGCCCCAGCATTTT. The V and J genes are TRBV10-3 and TRBJ1-5; perhaps TRBD1 as D (6 bases). The V end was cut by 8 bases, the J end by 0 bases, with 17 bases between. Germline V gene lookup returns CDR1 ENHRY and CDR2 SYGVKD. There are 16 residues in the CDR3.

This clone was seen once. The rearrangement joins TRBV3-1 (or the pseudogene TRBV3-2) to TRBJ2-6; 7 bases match TRBD2. With V trimmed by 6 bases and J by 1 base, 3 bases remained unmatched. The CDR3 is 15 amino acids. Germline CDR1 reads LGHDT; CDR2 reads YNNKEL (reference sequence). The CDR3 sequence: CASRRTSSGANVLTF. CDR3 DNA: TGTGCCAGCAGGCGGACTAGTTCTGGGGCCAACGTCCTGACTTTC.

The chain couples TRBV7-9 to TRBJ2-4; weak D call: TRBD1 (5 bases). V lost 5 bases and J lost 0, with 14 bases in between. The CDR3 covers 16 residues. Germline loops: CDR1 SEHNR, CDR2 FQNEAQ (reference sequence). The chain's CDR3 is CASSHDRLLAKNIQYF. CDR3 nucleotide sequence: TGTGCCAGCAGCCACGACAGACTCCTAGCCAAAAACATTCAGTACTTC.

The chain has TRBV7-6 and TRBJ2-2, with 7 bases matching TRBD1. Per germline, CDR1 SGHVS and CDR2 FNYEAQ. CDR3 size: 15 residues. J lost 2 bases, V lost 5 bases, and 5 bases had no gene match. This CDR3 reads CASSQRQGNTGELFF. Here the CDR3 DNA reads TGTGCCAGCAGCCAGAGACAGGGTAACACCGGGGAGCTGTTTTTT.

The V gene is TRBV28, the J gene TRBJ2-3; 9 positions match TRBD2. Germline V gives CDR1 MDHEN, CDR2 SYDVKM. The V gene end was trimmed by 0 bases and the J gene end by 6 bases; junction bases not matched to a gene: 7. The CDR3 covers 16 residues. The CDR3 DNA sequence: TGTGCCAGCAGTTTATGGTATAGCGGGGGCGGGGATACGCAGTATTTT. It translates to CASSLWYSGGGDTQYF.

This chain uses TRBV28 with TRBJ1-5; D is unclear. The V and J ends lost 7 bases and 4 bases respectively, with 17 bases between them. There are 15 residues in the CDR3. Germline CDR1 MDHEN, CDR2 SYDVKM. CDR3 amino acids: CASTNRGRRNQPQHF. CDR3 DNA: TGTGCCAGCACCAACCGCGGTAGGCGAAATCAGCCCCAGCATTTT. The whole variable domain, remainder taken from reference TRBV28 and TRBJ1-5, is DVKVTQSSRYLVKRTGEKVFLECVQDMDHENMFWYRQDPGLGLRLIYFSYDVKMKEKGDIPEGYSVSREKKERFSLILESASTNQTSMYLCASTNRGRRNQPQHFGDGTRLSIL.

This chain connects TRBV6-1 to TRBJ1-5; TRBD1 agrees at 7 bases. The V segment lost 4 bases and the J segment 0 bases; nucleotides outside the gene matches: 6. The germline gives CDR1 MNHNS, CDR2 SASEGT. This CDR3 spans 16 amino acids. The CDR3 DNA is TGTGCCAGCAGTGCAGGGACAGTGTTTAGCAATCAGCCCCAGCATTTT. This translates into CASSAGTVFSNQPQHF.

This clone occurred once. This chain uses TRBV6-5 with TRBJ1-5, with D hard to call. Germline V gives CDR1 MNHEY, CDR2 SVGAGI. The V gene lost 8 bases and the J gene lost 5 bases, with 7 bases spanning the gap. The CDR3 totals 11 residues. The CDR3: CASGRDQPQHF. CDR3 nucleotide sequence: TGTGCCAGCGGGCGAGATCAGCCCCAGCATTTT.

The chain is built from TRBV18 and TRBJ2-1; D is ambiguous. CDR3 length equals 13 residues. The germline V gene encodes CDR1 KGHSH and CDR2 LQKENI. Trimming cost V 0 bases and J 9 bases, with 9 bases left between them. The CDR3 protein is CASSPPMPTEQFF. DNA of the CDR3: TGTGCCAGCTCACCACCGATGCCTACTGAGCAGTTCTTC.

The chain links TRBV14 to TRBJ1-1; D remains ambiguous. V lost 0 bases to trimming and J lost 6 bases, with 14 bases between them. The CDR3 runs 15 residues. CDR1 is SGHDN, CDR2 FVKESK, per germline. The CDR3, as DNA: TGTGCCAGCAGCCAAGATGGAGGGATCGGGTCTGAAGCTTTCTTT. Residues: CASSQDGGIGSEAFF.

The rearrangement joins TRBV12-5 to TRBJ1-5; tentative D call: TRBD1 (6 bases). CDR1 and CDR2 from the germline V gene are LGHNT and FRNRAP. This CDR3 is built from 18 residues. The ends were cut back, 0 bases at V and 4 bases at J, with 19 bases in the middle. CDR3 coding DNA: TGTGCTAGTGGTTTGGTACTTCACTCGGACAGAGCTAATCAGCCCCAGCATTTT. Protein product: CASGLVLHSDRANQPQHF.

The chain couples TRBV5-6 to TRBJ1-5; 10 nucleotides line up with TRBD1. Germline assignment: CDR1 SGHDT and CDR2 YYEEEE. With 2 bases clipped from V and 1 base from J, the junction kept 9 bases outside the gene matches. This CDR3 comprises 18 residues. The CDR3 loop is CASSFRSLGQGSNQPQHF. The CDR3 DNA sequence: TGTGCCAGCAGCTTCCGGAGTTTGGGACAGGGGAGCAATCAGCCCCAGCATTTT.

The CDR3 loop reads CATSRRGGGEDTQYF. CDR3 coding DNA: TGTGCCACCAGCCGGAGGGGTGGCGGGGAAGATACGCAGTATTTT. This chain links TRBV24-1 with TRBJ2-3, with D perhaps matching TRBD2 (6 bases). The CDR3 runs 15 residues. The V end lost 7 bases, the J end lost 5 bases, and 18 bases lay between the germline ends. CDR1 and CDR2 (germline): KGHDR, SFDVKD.

V gene TRBV18 combines with J gene TRBJ1-5; D not resolved. V gave up 6 bases and J gave up 3 bases, with 12 bases separating them. Germline V CDR1 and CDR2: KGHSH, LQKENI. The CDR3 covers 14 residues. The CDR3 loop is CASSPPGFNQPQHF. The CDR3 nucleotides are TGTGCCAGCTCCCCTCCCGGTTTCAATCAGCCCCAGCATTTT.

The chain combines TRBV6-5 with TRBJ1-5; D is ambiguous. The germline V gene has CDR1 MNHEY and CDR2 SVGAGI. Between the trimmed V and J ends, which lost 10 bases and 0 bases, there was a span of 7 bases. The CDR3 is 12 amino acids. The chain's CDR3 is CATRDSNQPQHF. The CDR3 DNA is TGTGCCACCCGCGATAGCAATCAGCCCCAGCATTTT.

The count of this clone is one. The chain carries TRBV9 and TRBJ2-5; 12 nucleotides line up with TRBD2. The CDR3 loop spans 17 amino acids. V shed 0 bases and J 5 bases; nucleotides not matched to a gene: 8. Germline CDR1 reads SGDLS; CDR2 reads YYNGEE. CDR3 protein: CASSVGLAGGPFETQYF. For the CDR3, the DNA is TGTGCCAGCAGCGTAGGGCTAGCGGGGGGGCCATTTGAGACCCAGTACTTC. Full variable domain (remainder filled in from reference TRBV9 and TRBJ2-5): DSGVTQTPKHLITATGQRVTLRCSPRSGDLSVYWYQQSLDQGLQFLIQYYNGEERAKGNILERFSAQQFPDLHSELNLSSLELGDSALYFCASSVGLAGGPFETQYFGPGTRLLVL.

The rearrangement links TRBV27 to TRBJ2-5; no clear D. The CDR3 is 14 residues long. Trimming removed 0 bases from V and 5 bases from J, with 10 bases in between. Germline loops: CDR1 MNHEY, CDR2 SMNVEV (reference sequence). The CDR3 spells CASSLSNREETQYF. The CDR3, as DNA: TGTGCCAGCAGTTTATCCAACCGTGAGGAGACCCAGTACTTC.

The V call is TRBV21-1, the J call TRBJ1-5; the D call of TRBD1 is as the table states it, not checked on the DNA. TRBV21-1 is a documented pseudogene. This CDR3 contains 18 residues. CDR3 residues: CASSKENRGQRDNQPQHF. The DNA of the CDR3 is TGTGCCAGCAGCAAAGAGAACAGGGGGCAGAGGGACAATCAGCCCCAGCATTTT.

This sequence joins TRBV27 and TRBJ2-1; TRBD2 aligns across 9 bases. In germline, CDR1 is MNHEY, CDR2 SMNVEV (reference sequence). J gave up 7 bases and V 5 bases, and 12 bases lay outside the gene matches. The CDR3 runs 16 residues. The CDR3 protein is CASSGHSGGRVNEQFF. Here the CDR3 DNA reads TGTGCCAGCAGTGGCCACAGCGGGGGGCGAGTTAATGAGCAGTTCTTC.

The chain links TRBV6-5 to TRBJ2-7; 11 bases agree with TRBD1. Germline V lookup: CDR1 MNHEY, CDR2 SVGAGI. CDR3 size: 14 residues. V was clipped by 6 bases and J by 4 bases; unmatched bases: 5. The CDR3 protein is CASRRGQGVYEQYF. In DNA form, the CDR3 reads TGTGCCAGCAGACGGGGACAGGGGGTATACGAGCAGTACTTC.

The gene calls are TRBV6-5 and TRBJ1-5; a weak D match, TRBD1 (6 bases). Germline CDR1 is MNHEY and CDR2 is SVGAGI. The CDR3 runs to 16 residues. Between the trimmed V and J ends, which lost 4 bases and 4 bases, there was a span of 17 bases. The CDR3 loop reads CASSSAARGQNQPQHF. CDR3 coding DNA: TGTGCCAGCAGTTCTGCGGCCAGGGGTCAGAATCAGCCCCAGCATTTT.

This chain connects TRBV9 to TRBJ1-2, with 7 bases aligning to TRBD1. The CDR3 has 14 residues. The V gene's germline CDR1 is SGDLS and CDR2 YYNGEE. Trimming removed 2 bases from V and 2 bases from J; junction bases left unmatched: 3. CDR3 DNA sequence: TGTGCCAGCAGCGTCGGACAGGAGAACTATGGCTACACCTTC. Protein product: CASSVGQENYGYTF.

V and J are TRBV6-5 and TRBJ1-2, with D possibly being TRBD1 (6 bases). Between the trimmed V and J ends, which lost 4 bases and 5 bases, there was a span of 11 bases. The CDR3 has 13 amino acids. CDR1 and CDR2 from the germline V gene are MNHEY and SVGAGI. CDR3 bases: TGTGCCAGCAGTTTCAACAGGGCTTATGGCTACACCTTC. It yields the protein CASSFNRAYGYTF.

The CDR3: CASGLGAGGNEKLFF. CDR3 coding DNA: TGTGCTAGTGGTTTGGGGGCAGGGGGAAATGAAAAACTGTTTTTT. This sequence joins TRBV12-5 and TRBJ1-4, with TRBD1 matching over 7 bases. V lost 1 base to trimming and J lost 5 bases; unmatched junction nucleotides: 4. Germline CDR1 and CDR2: LGHNT and FRNRAP. The CDR3 covers 15 residues.

This clone was detected a few times. The chain combines TRBV6-6 with TRBJ2-1, with TRBD2 matching over 14 bases. This CDR3 region has 14 residues. Germline-derived CDR1 and CDR2 are MNHNY and SVGAGI (reference sequence). V shed 6 bases, J shed 8 bases, and the junction held 3 bases outside the gene matches. CDR3 nucleotide sequence: TGTGCCAGCAGACGACTAGCGGGGGGGGATGAGCAGTTCTTC. It yields the protein CASRRLAGGDEQFF.

Of note for this clone: One junction end disagrees with the germline gene, perhaps due to a read error. J is TRBJ2-2 and V is TRBV3-1 (or the pseudogene TRBV3-2); 10 positions match TRBD2. The germline gives CDR1 LGHDT, CDR2 YNNKEL (reference sequence). This CDR3 has 14 residues. The CDR3 DNA sequence: TGTGCCAGCAGTCAAGCGGGGGGGCCCGGGGAGCTGTTTTTT. This gives the protein CASSQAGGPGELFF.

This chain uses TRBV7-8 with TRBJ2-5, with D possibly matching TRBD1 (6 bases). Trimming took 4 bases from V and 7 from J, leaving 16 bases between them. The CDR3 sequence is 14 residues long. CDR1 and CDR2 (germline): SGHVS, FQNEAQ. For the CDR3, the DNA is TGTGCCAGCAGCTGGGAAGGGGGTGCACGGACCCAGTACTTC. Translated, it gives CASSWEGGARTQYF.

In its sample, this clone was seen once. V is TRBV4-1 and J is TRBJ1-5, with 8 bases matching TRBD1. CDR1 and CDR2 from the germline V gene are MGHRA and YSYEKL. V shed 3 bases and J 10 bases; nucleotides not matched to a gene: 5. The CDR3 loop spans 13 amino acids. The CDR3 nucleotides read TGCGCCAGCAGCCATGGGACAGGCAACCCCCAGCATTTT. Protein: CASSHGTGNPQHF.

This chain links TRBV9 with TRBJ1-2, with no clear D. In germline, CDR1 is SGDLS, CDR2 YYNGEE. The CDR3 totals 14 residues. The ends were cut back, 3 bases at V and 4 bases at J, with 13 bases in the middle. This chain's CDR3 is CASSEPNFGYGYTF. The CDR3 coding sequence is TGTGCCAGCAGCGAACCTAATTTTGGCTATGGCTACACCTTC. Filled out from reference TRBV9 and TRBJ1-2, the complete variable domain reads DSGVTQTPKHLITATGQRVTLRCSPRSGDLSVYWYQQSLDQGLQFLIQYYNGEERAKGNILERFSAQQFPDLHSELNLSSLELGDSALYFCASSEPNFGYGYTFGSGTRLTVV.